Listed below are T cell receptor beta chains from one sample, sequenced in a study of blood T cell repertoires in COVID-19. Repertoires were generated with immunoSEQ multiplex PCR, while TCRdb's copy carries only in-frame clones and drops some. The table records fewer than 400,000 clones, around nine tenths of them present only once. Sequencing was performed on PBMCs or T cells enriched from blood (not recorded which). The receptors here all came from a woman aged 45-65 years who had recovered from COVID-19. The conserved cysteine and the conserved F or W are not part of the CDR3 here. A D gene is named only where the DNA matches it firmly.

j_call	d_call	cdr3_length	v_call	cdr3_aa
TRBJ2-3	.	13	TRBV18	ASSRLGGSTDTQY
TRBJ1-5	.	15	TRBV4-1	ASSQVGRGVSNQPQH
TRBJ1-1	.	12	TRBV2	ASSGATQNTEAF
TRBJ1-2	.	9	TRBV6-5	ASSQGNGYT
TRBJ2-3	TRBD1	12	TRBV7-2	ASSHRTGQDTQY
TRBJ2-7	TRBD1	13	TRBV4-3	ASSLDRGFSYEQY
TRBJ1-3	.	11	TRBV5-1	ASSLEPNSAIY
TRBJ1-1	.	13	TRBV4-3	ASSQSRGMNTEAF
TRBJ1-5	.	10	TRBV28	ASSLRDQPQH
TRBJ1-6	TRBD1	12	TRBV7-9	ASSSGTEGAPLH
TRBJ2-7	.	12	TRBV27	ASSPLTAVDEQY
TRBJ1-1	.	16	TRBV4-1	ASSQDWSAGWRNTEAF
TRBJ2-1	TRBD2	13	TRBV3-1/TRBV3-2	ASSHLGLAMYEQF
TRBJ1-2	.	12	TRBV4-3	ASSQDRVNYGYT
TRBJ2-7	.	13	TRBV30	AWKWGAGSMYEQY
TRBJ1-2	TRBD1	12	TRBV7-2	ASSLNRGDYGYT
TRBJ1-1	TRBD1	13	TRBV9	ASSGTGGTNTEAF
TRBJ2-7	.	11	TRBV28	ASSLAGAHEQY
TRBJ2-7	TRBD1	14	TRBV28	ASSSLSQGEWGEQY
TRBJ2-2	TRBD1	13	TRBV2	ASKYRGVNTGELF
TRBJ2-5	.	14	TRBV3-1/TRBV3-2	ASSPENVPRGETQY
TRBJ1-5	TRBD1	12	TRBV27	ASSPRQGTQPQH
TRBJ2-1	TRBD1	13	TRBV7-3	ASSLRQGSYNEQF
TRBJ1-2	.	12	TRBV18	ASSPTAAHYGYT
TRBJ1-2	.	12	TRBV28	ASTPPQGGYGYT